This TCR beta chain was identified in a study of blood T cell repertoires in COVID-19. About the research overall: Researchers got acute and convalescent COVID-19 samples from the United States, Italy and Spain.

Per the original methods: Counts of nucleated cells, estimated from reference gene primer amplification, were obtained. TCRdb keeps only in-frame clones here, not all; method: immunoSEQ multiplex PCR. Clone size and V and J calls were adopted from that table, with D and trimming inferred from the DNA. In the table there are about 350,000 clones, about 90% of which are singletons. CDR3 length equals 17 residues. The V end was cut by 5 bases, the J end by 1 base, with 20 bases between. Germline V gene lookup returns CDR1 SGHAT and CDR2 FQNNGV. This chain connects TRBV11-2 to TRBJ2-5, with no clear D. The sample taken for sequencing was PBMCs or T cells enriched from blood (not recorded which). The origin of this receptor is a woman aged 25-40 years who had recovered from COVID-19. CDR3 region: CASSTIPAGAPQETQYF. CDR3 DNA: TGTGCCAGCAGCACAATCCCGGCAGGCGCCCCCCAAGAGACCCAGTACTTC.